This T cell receptor beta chain was captured by sequencing in a study of monozygotic twins with inflammatory bowel disease. General study findings and limits: For IBD, no single strong associated signal or clonotype was supported. Patients with IBD had less TCRbeta diversity (inverse Simpson) than their healthy co-twins.

There are 15 residues in the CDR3. The germline V gene encodes CDR1 MNHEY and CDR2 SMNVEV (reference sequence). To note about this clonotype: Its antigen is as yet unknown.

From whole blood, total RNA was isolated without any sorting of T cells. TCRdb reprocessed the 5' RACE reads and keeps a single row for each CDR3 protein, giving no DNA. The sample includes around 400,000 distinct CDR3 sequences. V and J are TRBV27 and TRBJ2-2. The sequencing sample was made of blood. The sequence came from a human donor with ulcerative colitis or Crohn's disease, or a healthy co-twin of an affected twin (not recorded which). CDR3 region: CASSLEPANTGELFF.